What follows are 6 T cell receptor beta chains derived from one specimen sequenced in a study of cytomegalovirus exposure and HLA in healthy donors. PCR employed 60 Vbeta and 13 Jbeta primers. Profiling relied on immunoSEQ multiplex PCR, and the TCRdb table lists in-frame clones only, not all of them. This table has about 140,000 clones, roughly 80% appearing once. Sequenced sample: PBMCs. Receptors originate from a man aged 40-49 years in good health and CMV-seropositive.

Concerning this clone: Compared with germline, one end of the junction differs, possibly owing to a read error. The rearrangement uses TRBV7-2 and TRBJ2-1; D gene unclear. Germline lookup yields CDR1 SGHTA and CDR2 FQGNSA. The CDR3 totals 13 residues. CDR3 coding DNA: TGTGCCAGCAGCCCAAACGGGTACAATGGGCAGTTCTTC. Translation gives CASSPNGYNGQFF.

The V call is TRBV7-2, the J call TRBJ1-1; no clear D. The length of the CDR3 is 16 residues. CDR1 is SGHTA, CDR2 FQGNSA, per germline. Trimming left V 1 base short and J 3 bases short, with 15 bases between. CDR3 bases: TGTGCCAGCAGCTTAGAAATGGGGAGTGGGGACACTGAAGCTTTCTTT. Translating it yields CASSLEMGSGDTEAFF. The full variable domain, its missing parts supplied by reference TRBV7-2 and TRBJ1-1, is GAGVSQSPSNKVTEKGKDVELRCDPISGHTALYWYRQSLGQGLEFLIYFQGNSAPDKSGLPSDRFSAERTGGSVSTLTIQRTQQEDSAVYLCASSLEMGSGDTEAFFGQGTRLTVV.

J is TRBJ2-7 and V is TRBV7-2; possibly TRBD1 for D (6 bases). This CDR3 comprises 15 residues. The V end was cut by 1 base, the J end by 2 bases, with 12 bases between. CDR1 and CDR2 from the germline V gene are SGHTA and FQGNSA. The CDR3 loop reads CASSLGQAPTYEQYF. The CDR3 nucleotides read TGTGCCAGCAGCTTAGGACAGGCTCCGACCTACGAGCAGTACTTC.

The J gene is TRBJ2-5, the V gene TRBV5-1; 14 bases align to TRBD2. With V trimmed by 3 bases and J by 2 bases, 9 bases remained unmatched. CDR3 length: 18 amino acids. The germline V gene has CDR1 SGHRS and CDR2 YFSETQ. This CDR3 is CASSWGLAGVSLQETQYF. For the CDR3, the DNA is TGCGCCAGCAGCTGGGGACTAGCGGGAGTGTCCCTACAAGAGACCCAGTACTTC.

The chain couples TRBV19 to TRBJ1-5; TRBD1 matches at 8 bases. This CDR3 region has 14 residues. Germline-derived CDR1 and CDR2 are LNHDA and SQIVND (reference sequence). With V trimmed by 9 bases and J by 3 bases, 7 bases remained unmatched. Written as DNA, the CDR3 is TGTGCCAGCTGGACAGGGTCGTTCAATCAGCCCCAGCATTTT. Protein product: CASWTGSFNQPQHF.

The chain couples TRBV19 to TRBJ1-4; no definite D call. CDR1 is LNHDA and CDR2 is SQIVND in the germline V gene (reference sequence). V lost 4 bases and J 8 bases, leaving 17 bases between the germline ends. CDR3 size: 15 residues. CDR3 nucleotide sequence: TGTGCCAGTAGTACCCAAGGACGGAGGAAAGAAAAACTGTTTTTT. Encoded protein: CASSTQGRRKEKLFF.